This T cell receptor beta chain was obtained from a study of blood T cell repertoires in COVID-19. The V and J ends lost 0 bases and 2 bases respectively, with 11 bases between them. Germline V CDR1 and CDR2: GTSNPN, SVGIG (reference sequence). The CDR3 loop spans 15 amino acids. Produced via immunoSEQ multiplex PCR; TCRdb's table is partial and in-frame only. The sample gives hundreds of thousands of clones, less than 85% of which show up once; 1.9% is in the top ten. The sequence was obtained from a woman aged 25 to 39 who had been exposed to COVID-19. The chain is built from TRBV30 and TRBJ1-5; tentative D call: TRBD1 (5 bases). The sample comprised PBMCs or T cells enriched from blood (not recorded which). Written as DNA, the CDR3 is TGTGCCTGGAGTGTACTTGGGGCTGGCAATCAGCCCCAGCATTTT. It codes for CAWSVLGAGNQPQHF. Drawing the rest from reference TRBV30 and TRBJ1-5, the complete variable domain is SQTIHQWPATLVQPVGSPLSLECTVEGTSNPNLYWYRQAAGRGLQLLFYSVGIGQISSEVPQNLSASRPQDRQFILSSKKLLLSDSGFYLCAWSVLGAGNQPQHFGDGTRLSIL.